The next 11 T cell receptor beta chains were all read from a single sample in a study of shared clonotypes between healthy human individuals. Sequencing was performed with immunoSEQ multiplex PCR; in TCRdb, only in-frame clones are kept and a portion is missing. Counted here are about 710,000 clones, roughly 72% occurring once; the ten biggest clones make up about 1.7%. Sequencing used memory CD4+ T cells sorted from blood. Regarding subset: CD45RA-negative fraction. The origin of the receptors is a woman in her 30s in good health.

The rearrangement uses TRBV15 and TRBJ2-3; TRBD2 agrees at 10 bases. This CDR3 has 16 residues. With V trimmed by 3 bases and J by 2 bases, 5 bases remained unmatched. Germline V gene sequence: CDR1 LNHNV, CDR2 YYDKDF (reference sequence). CDR3 bases: TGTGCCACCAGCAGGACTCTAGCGGGAGACACAGATACGCAGTATTTT. Amino acid sequence: CATSRTLAGDTDTQYF.

This chain joins TRBV10-3 and TRBJ1-2; D not certain. Germline CDR1 reads ENHRY; CDR2 reads SYGVKD. The CDR3 runs 14 residues. V lost 1 base, J lost 4 bases, and 10 bases lay in between. This chain's CDR3 is CAISEYGSGYGYTF. The CDR3 DNA follows: TGTGCCATCAGTGAGTATGGGAGCGGCTATGGCTACACCTTC.

The chain carries TRBV18 and TRBJ2-7; D gene uncertain. This CDR3 has 14 amino acids. The V end lost 0 bases, the J end lost 3 bases, and 9 bases lay between the germline ends. Germline V lookup: CDR1 KGHSH, CDR2 LQKENI. The CDR3 loop is CASSPPVHSYEQYF. In DNA, the CDR3 is TGTGCCAGCTCACCACCCGTCCACAGCTACGAGCAGTACTTC.

The chain employs TRBV29-1 and TRBJ1-2; D remains unclear. There are 11 residues in the CDR3. The germline V gene has CDR1 SQVTM and CDR2 ANQGSEA. Trimming removed 7 bases at V and 2 bases at J, with 8 bases between. CDR3 bases: TGCAGCGCCGAGGAAAACTATGGCTACACCTTC. Protein: CSAEENYGYTF.

The chain is built from TRBV7-7 and TRBJ2-5; 12 bases fit TRBD1. The CDR3 totals 16 residues. Unmatched junction bases numbered 7, after V lost 4 bases and J lost 4 bases. Germline CDR1 SSHAT, CDR2 FNYEAQ (reference sequence). The CDR3 region is CASSSTGTGGTETQYF. As DNA, the CDR3 is TGTGCCAGCAGCTCAACCGGGACAGGGGGCACAGAGACCCAGTACTTC.

Turning to this clone: This could be a read error, since a much larger clone is one nucleotide away. This chain links TRBV11-2 with TRBJ2-1; 9 nucleotides line up with TRBD2. CDR1 and CDR2 (germline): SGHAT, FQNNGV. V shed 5 bases, J shed 0 bases, and the junction held 2 bases outside the gene matches. CDR3 length: 15 amino acids. For the CDR3, the DNA is TGTGCCAGCAGCCGTAGCGGGGGCTCCTACAATGAGCAGTTCTTC. Encoded protein: CASSRSGGSYNEQFF.

This clone was seen more than once but under ten times. The chain couples TRBV2 to TRBJ2-2; 8 nucleotides line up with TRBD1. Germline loops: CDR1 SNHLY, CDR2 FYNNEI. The CDR3 is made up of 15 amino acids. After removal of 4 bases from V and 7 bases from J, the junction contained 8 bases not matched to a gene. The CDR3: CASSVNRGSGGELFF. The CDR3 coding sequence is TGTGCCAGCAGTGTGAACAGGGGGTCAGGCGGGGAGCTGTTTTTT.

The rearrangement uses TRBV19 and TRBJ2-1; D assignment may be TRBD1 or TRBD2 (5 bases each). Germline CDR1 reads LNHDA; CDR2 reads SQIVND (reference sequence). V lost 6 bases and J lost 8, with 17 bases in between. The CDR3 runs to 14 residues. CDR3 nucleotides: TGTGCCAGTAGCGTCCGGGACCCCTCGGATGAGCAGTTCTTC. Translated: CASSVRDPSDEQFF.

The rearrangement links TRBV7-2 to TRBJ2-7, with a weak D call TRBD2 (5 bases). Between the trimmed V and J ends, which lost 3 bases and 2 bases, there was a span of 14 bases. Germline CDR1 SGHTA, CDR2 FQGNSA. This CDR3 is built from 15 residues. In DNA form, the CDR3 reads TGTGCCAGCAGCTTCAAGAGTGGGAGTACCTACGAGCAGTACTTC. Translating it yields CASSFKSGSTYEQYF.

As to this clone: Other DNA sequences of this sample code for an identical CDR3. This chain joins TRBV5-4 and TRBJ2-3; weak D call: TRBD2 (5 bases). The CDR3 is made up of 13 amino acids. The ends were cut back, 4 bases at V and 2 bases at J, with 8 bases in the middle. CDR1 is SGHNT, CDR2 YYREEE, per germline (reference sequence). For the CDR3, the DNA is TGTGCCAGCAGCCTGGACTCCACAGATACGCAGTATTTT. It translates to CASSLDSTDTQYF.

To note about this clone: Being one base from a much bigger clone, this may be a read error. The rearrangement uses TRBV6-4 and TRBJ2-7; TRBD2 matches 13 bases. V was clipped by 4 bases and J by 2 bases; unmatched bases: 2. CDR3 length equals 15 residues. Germline loops: CDR1 MRHNA, CDR2 SNTAGT. The CDR3 sequence is CASSAGTSGTYEQYF. In DNA, the CDR3 is TGTGCCAGCAGTGCCGGGACTAGCGGGACCTACGAGCAGTACTTC.